These 10 T cell receptor beta chains were sequenced from one sample in a study of blood T cell repertoires in COVID-19. The protocol was immunoSEQ multiplex PCR, while the TCRdb copy is restricted to in-frame clones and leaves out a portion. The table has about 240,000 clones, 87% seen once. Sequenced sample: peripheral blood. These TCRs come from a man aged 60 to 75 who had recovered from COVID-19.

The chain links TRBV2 to TRBJ2-3; D possibly corresponds to TRBD2 (5 bases). From germline, CDR1 is SNHLY and CDR2 FYNNEI. Trimming took off 3 bases at V and 2 bases at J, with 9 bases between the two ends. The CDR3 contains 14 residues. The CDR3 DNA reads TGTGCCAGCAGTGATCGGAGGAACACAGATACGCAGTATTTT. This translates into CASSDRRNTDTQYF.

The chain employs TRBV12-3 or TRBV12-4 and TRBJ2-7; D perhaps matches TRBD1 (6 bases). The CDR3 covers 10 residues. Deletions cut 7 bases from V and 6 bases from J, with 7 bases between. The CDR3: CASKGGEQYF. CDR3 coding DNA: TGTGCCAGCAAAGGGGGCGAGCAGTACTTC.

The rearrangement uses TRBV6-5 and TRBJ1-4; no firm D call. CDR3 size: 14 residues. CDR1 MNHEY and CDR2 SVGAGI come from the germline V gene. V gave up 2 bases and J gave up 7 bases, with 11 bases separating them. This CDR3 reads CASSYTARGEKLFF. Written as DNA, the CDR3 is TGTGCCAGCAGTTACACGGCCAGAGGTGAAAAACTGTTTTTT.

The J gene is TRBJ1-5, the V gene TRBV6-5; D not resolved. CDR3 length: 13 residues. Germline values: CDR1 MNHEY, CDR2 SVGAGI. The ends were cut back, 8 bases at V and 5 bases at J, with 13 bases in the middle. The CDR3 here is CASAGSPYQPQHF. In DNA form, the CDR3 reads TGTGCCAGCGCCGGGTCCCCATATCAGCCCCAGCATTTT.

The gene calls are TRBV5-1 and TRBJ2-3; 7 positions match TRBD2. This CDR3 is 14 amino acids long. The junction had 4 bases not matched to a gene; V was cut back by 6 bases and J by 0 bases. The germline CDR1 and CDR2 sequences are SGHRS and YFSETQ. CDR3 loop: CASKRRGSTDTQYF. In DNA, the CDR3 is TGCGCCAGCAAGAGGCGGGGGAGCACAGATACGCAGTATTTT.

V is TRBV2 and J is TRBJ2-7; TRBD1 agrees at 9 bases. Germline V gene lookup returns CDR1 SNHLY and CDR2 FYNNEI. The CDR3 loop spans 19 amino acids. The J segment lost 3 bases and the V segment lost 6 bases, leaving 21 bases of the junction unmatched. The CDR3: CASSGYRGLTSQVDYEQYV. The CDR3 region has the DNA TGTGCCAGCAGCGGATACAGGGGGCTGACAAGCCAAGTTGACTACGAGCAGTACGTC.

The rearrangement joins TRBV19 to TRBJ2-6, with 11 bases that match TRBD1. CDR3 length: 15 amino acids. Germline V gives CDR1 LNHDA, CDR2 SQIVND (reference sequence). Germline trimming cut 5 bases from V and 12 bases from J; bases unmatched to any gene: 9. The CDR3 here is CASSLRTGGASVLTF. CDR3 in DNA: TGTGCCAGTAGTCTACGGACAGGGGGCGCGTCCGTCCTGACTTTC.

This sequence joins TRBV4-1 and TRBJ2-3, with D tentatively TRBD2 (6 bases). The V end lost 9 bases, the J end lost 1 base, and 17 bases lay between the germline ends. The CDR3 spans 15 residues. Per the germline V gene, CDR1 is MGHRA and CDR2 is YSYEKL. The CDR3 DNA follows: TGCGCCAGTCGTGCCTGGGGGGACCGCACAGATACGCAGTATTTT. Amino acids: CASRAWGDRTDTQYF.

V usage is TRBV30 and J usage is TRBJ2-5; D gene uncertain. Trimming stripped 0 bases from V and 2 bases from J, with 7 bases between. This CDR3 has 13 residues. CDR1 GTSNPN and CDR2 SVGIG come from the germline V gene (reference sequence). The CDR3 nucleotides are TGTGCCTGGAGTGTAAGTCGGCAAGAGACCCAGTACTTC. This codes for CAWSVSRQETQYF.

The chain is built from TRBV19 and TRBJ1-5; 8 bases line up with TRBD1. Unmatched junction bases numbered 13, after V lost 5 bases and J lost 1 base. The CDR3 spans 18 residues. Per the germline V gene, CDR1 is LNHDA and CDR2 is SQIVND (reference sequence). CDR3 DNA sequence: TGTGCCAGTAGTGTCCGGACAGGGCGGGTTGGAAGCAATCAGCCCCAGCATTTT. Translating gives CASSVRTGRVGSNQPQHF.